This is a list of T cell receptor beta chains from one sample in a study of blood T cell repertoires in COVID-19. TCRdb's table, derived via immunoSEQ multiplex PCR, lists solely in-frame clones and lacks some. This table has over 250,000 clones, roughly 90% appearing once. The sample taken for sequencing was PBMCs or T cells enriched from blood (not recorded which). The source is a woman in her sixties or seventies who had recovered from COVID-19. Each CDR3 is given with its conserved first and last residue. A D gene is named only where the DNA matches it firmly. Rows give clone size only sometimes, using once, few, many, or a class for an expanded clone.

clone size	J gene	D gene	V gene	CDR3 protein	CDR3 DNA
.	TRBJ1-2	.	TRBV3-1/TRBV3-2	CASSRGDGYTF	TGTGCCAGCAGCCGGGGGGATGGCTACACCTTC
.	TRBJ1-1	TRBD1	TRBV29-1	CSGTGVGTEAFF	TGCAGCGGTACAGGGGTCGGAACTGAAGCTTTCTTT
.	TRBJ2-3	.	TRBV5-5	CASSLTRITDTQYF	TGTGCCAGCAGCTTAACTAGAATCACAGATACGCAGTATTTT
.	TRBJ2-1	.	TRBV24-1	CATRGGVDFEQFF	TGTGCCACCCGAGGGGGGGTCGACTTTGAGCAGTTCTTC
few	TRBJ1-2	TRBD1	TRBV12-5	CASGFTGEDGYTF	TGTGCTAGTGGATTCACAGGGGAAGATGGCTACACCTTC
.	TRBJ2-2	.	TRBV11-3	CASSLAGVIGELFF	TGTGCCAGCAGCTTAGCGGGAGTTATCGGGGAGCTGTTTTTT
.	TRBJ1-1	.	TRBV3-1/TRBV3-2	CASSQVTVTEAFF	TGTGCCAGCAGCCAAGTTACAGTCACTGAAGCTTTCTTT
once	TRBJ2-7	TRBD1	TRBV24-1	CATSDQAGTGSHEQYF	TGTGCCACCAGTGACCAAGCCGGGACAGGATCTCACGAGCAGTACTTC
few	TRBJ1-2	TRBD1	TRBV7-9	CASSLGTGDYGYTF	TGTGCCAGCAGCTTAGGGACAGGGGACTATGGCTACACCTTC
.	TRBJ1-2	.	TRBV27	CASSSLSSYEGERYGYTF	TGTGCCAGCAGTTCTCTCTCCTCTTACGAGGGGGAACGCTATGGCTACACCTTC
.	TRBJ1-5	.	TRBV28	CASSLGRQPQHF	TGTGCCAGCAGCCTCGGTCGTCAGCCCCAGCATTTT
.	TRBJ2-1	TRBD2	TRBV11-2	CASSLGLAGNEQFF	TGTGCCAGCAGCTTGGGGCTAGCGGGCAATGAGCAGTTCTTC
.	TRBJ2-3	TRBD2	TRBV20-1	CLAGGPDTQYF	TGCCTAGCGGGAGGGCCAGATACGCAGTATTTT
.	TRBJ1-2	.	TRBV19	CASNPGGDYGYTF	TGTGCCAGTAATCCCGGGGGAGACTATGGCTACACCTTC
.	TRBJ1-4	.	TRBV7-9	CASSSITNEKLFF	TGTGCCAGCAGCTCCATAACTAATGAAAAACTGTTTTTT
.	TRBJ2-1	TRBD2	TRBV2	CASREREALWEQFF	TGTGCCAGCAGGGAGCGGGAGGCCCTTTGGGAGCAGTTCTTC
.	TRBJ2-1	.	TRBV5-1	CASSLARAEAYNEQFF	TGCGCCAGCAGCTTGGCCCGAGCGGAGGCCTACAATGAGCAGTTCTTC
.	TRBJ1-3	.	TRBV3-1/TRBV3-2	CASSTIWFAKQGAGNTIYF	TGTGCCAGCAGCACAATATGGTTCGCGAAACAGGGAGCCGGAAACACCATATATTTT
.	TRBJ2-7	TRBD1	TRBV2	CASSEGQYLSYEQYF	TGTGCCAGCAGTGAGGGACAGTACCTCTCATACGAGCAGTACTTC
.	TRBJ2-5	TRBD2	TRBV3-1/TRBV3-2	CASSLTGLAETQYF	TGTGCCAGCAGCCTCACGGGACTAGCAGAGACCCAGTACTTC
.	TRBJ1-6	TRBD1	TRBV7-9	CASSRWTGDNSPLHF	TGTGCCAGCAGCCGATGGACAGGCGATAATTCACCCCTCCACTTT
.	TRBJ2-7	TRBD2	TRBV28	CASLSSGRSYEQYF	TGTGCCAGCCTTAGTAGCGGGAGATCCTACGAGCAGTACTTC
.	TRBJ1-6	TRBD1	TRBV10-1	CATPGQGDSPLHF	TGCGCCACCCCGGGACAGGGGGATTCACCCCTCCACTTT
.	TRBJ2-1	.	TRBV13	CASTRGGEQFF	TGTGCCAGCACGCGGGGCGGTGAGCAGTTCTTC
.	TRBJ2-3	TRBD2	TRBV7-8	CASSLAHPGLAGYTDTQYF	TGTGCCAGCAGCTTAGCCCACCCCGGACTAGCGGGGTACACAGATACGCAGTATTTT
.	TRBJ2-6	.	TRBV5-1	CASSLDSGANVLTF	TGCGCCAGCAGCTTGGACTCGGGGGCCAACGTCCTGACTTTC
.	TRBJ2-1	.	TRBV2	CASRGLPDEQFF	TGTGCCAGCAGGGGACTCCCCGATGAGCAGTTCTTC
.	TRBJ2-2	.	TRBV30	CACEAGELFF	TGTGCCTGTGAGGCCGGGGAGCTGTTTTTT
once	TRBJ2-1	TRBD1	TRBV2	CASSLDRAYNEQFF	TGTGCCAGCAGTCTGGACAGGGCTTACAATGAGCAGTTCTTC
.	TRBJ2-1	.	TRBV18	CASSPQQRASYNEQFF	TGTGCCAGCTCTCCTCAACAGCGGGCCTCCTACAATGAGCAGTTCTTC
.	TRBJ1-5	TRBD1	TRBV28	CASSTSGQGANQPQHF	TGTGCCAGCAGCACGTCCGGACAGGGTGCAAATCAGCCCCAGCATTTT